These 14 T cell receptor beta chains were sequenced from one sample in a study of blood T cell repertoires in COVID-19. Sequencing used immunoSEQ multiplex PCR; TCRdb keeps in-frame clones, though not all of them. The table includes about 360,000 clones, 75% to 90% detected once. The material sequenced was peripheral blood. The receptors were sampled from a woman in her fifties or sixties with COVID-19, enrolled during active disease.

The V and J genes are TRBV4-3 and TRBJ1-2; D ambiguous. V was clipped by 0 bases and J by 4 bases, with 9 bases between them. Per the germline V gene, CDR1 is LGHNA and CDR2 is YSLEER. The CDR3 is 14 amino acids. The CDR3 here is CASSQESNSYGYTF. CDR3 nucleotide sequence: TGCGCCAGCAGCCAAGAATCGAACAGCTATGGCTACACCTTC.

Points on this clone: This specimen includes other DNA sequences encoding the same CDR3. This chain connects TRBV27 to TRBJ2-1, with 7 bases that match TRBD1. Germline trimming cut 4 bases from V and 0 bases from J; bases unmatched to any gene: 3. This CDR3 is built from 15 residues. Germline CDR1 and CDR2: MNHEY and SMNVEV (reference sequence). CDR3 protein: CASSSTGSSYNEQFF. In DNA form, the CDR3 reads TGTGCCAGCAGTTCGACAGGGAGCTCCTACAATGAGCAGTTCTTC.

This clone came up once. The gene calls are TRBV4-1 and TRBJ2-1, with 7 bases that match TRBD1. CDR3 length: 16 amino acids. Germline CDR1 and CDR2: MGHRA and YSYEKL. Trimming removed 4 bases from V and 4 bases from J; junction bases left unmatched: 10. The DNA of the CDR3 is TGCGCCAGCAGCCGGGGCCGGACAGGTTATTACAATGAGCAGTTCTTC. Translating it yields CASSRGRTGYYNEQFF.

The chain carries TRBV9 and TRBJ1-3; 7 bases align to TRBD1. In germline, CDR1 is SGDLS, CDR2 YYNGEE. The ends lost 3 bases at V and 0 bases at J; junction bases unmatched: 3. This CDR3 contains 15 residues. The CDR3 is CASSAGTVSGNTIYF. The DNA for the CDR3 is TGTGCCAGCAGCGCGGGGACAGTCTCTGGAAACACCATATATTTT.

This clone occurred once. The chain couples TRBV6-6 to TRBJ1-2; D gene unclear. The germline V and J ends were trimmed by 4 bases and 6 bases, with 9 bases remaining between them. Germline V gene sequence: CDR1 MNHNY, CDR2 SVGAGI (reference sequence). This CDR3 is built from 12 residues. The CDR3 sequence is CASSFQRDGYTF. Written as DNA, the CDR3 is TGTGCCAGCAGTTTCCAGAGGGATGGCTACACCTTC.

The rearrangement links TRBV5-8 to TRBJ1-1, with TRBD1 matching 8 bases. The CDR3 has 16 amino acids. CDR1 and CDR2 from the germline V gene are SGHTS and YDEGEE. V shed 5 bases, J shed 1 base, and the junction held 10 bases outside the gene matches. The CDR3 DNA reads TGTGCCAGCAGACTTGACAGGGGCAGCAGGAACACTGAAGCTTTCTTT. It encodes CASRLDRGSRNTEAFF.

J is TRBJ2-3 and V is TRBV28; 10 bases match TRBD2. Germline V gene lookup returns CDR1 MDHEN and CDR2 SYDVKM. The CDR3 covers 16 residues. Trimming at V came to 6 bases and at J to 2 bases, leaving 8 bases not matched to a gene. This CDR3 reads CASSPTLAGHTDTQYF. The CDR3, as DNA: TGTGCCAGCAGCCCGACACTAGCGGGGCACACAGATACGCAGTATTTT.

This sequence joins TRBV6-6 and TRBJ2-7; 12 bases fit TRBD1. The J segment lost 7 bases and the V segment lost 5 bases, leaving 12 bases of the junction unmatched. The CDR3 is made up of 16 amino acids. Germline values: CDR1 MNHNY, CDR2 SVGAGI (reference sequence). The CDR3 reads CASSLPPGQGANEQYF. CDR3 DNA sequence: TGTGCCAGCAGTCTACCGCCGGGACAGGGGGCAAATGAGCAGTACTTC.

The chain couples TRBV6-4 to TRBJ1-2; 9 bases align to TRBD1. CDR3 length equals 13 residues. The germline CDR1 and CDR2 sequences are MRHNA and SNTAGT. Germline trimming cut 3 bases from V and 10 bases from J; bases unmatched to any gene: 6. The CDR3 sequence: CASSEGQGVPYTF. The CDR3 bases are TGTGCCAGCAGTGAGGGACAGGGAGTACCCTACACCTTC.

This chain uses TRBV4-1 with TRBJ2-3; TRBD2 matches at 9 bases. This CDR3 contains 16 residues. Germline values: CDR1 MGHRA, CDR2 YSYEKL. The V gene end was trimmed by 4 bases and the J gene end by 0 bases; junction bases not matched to a gene: 5. CDR3 protein: CASSPTLAGSTDTQYF. The CDR3 nucleotides read TGCGCCAGCAGCCCAACTCTAGCGGGAAGCACAGATACGCAGTATTTT.

The sample holds a few counts of this clone. V and J are TRBV29-1 and TRBJ1-2; possibly TRBD1 for D (6 bases). Trimming stripped 4 bases from V and 4 bases from J, with 13 bases between. CDR1 and CDR2 from the germline V gene are SQVTM and ANQGSEA. The CDR3 has 13 residues. The CDR3 DNA follows: TGCAGCGTTGCGGACAGTCAACGCTATGGCTACACCTTC. This codes for CSVADSQRYGYTF.

This clone was picked up one time. The chain carries TRBV10-1 and TRBJ2-3; 7 positions agree with TRBD1. CDR3 length: 17 residues. The V gene end was trimmed by 0 bases and the J gene end by 2 bases; junction bases not matched to a gene: 8. CDR1 is WNHNN and CDR2 is SYGVQD in the germline V gene (reference sequence). CDR3 sequence reads: CASSESTTGDSTDTQYF. CDR3 in DNA: TGCGCCAGCAGTGAGTCGACTACAGGGGATTCCACAGATACGCAGTATTTT.

The chain has TRBV18 and TRBJ2-3; D ambiguous. This CDR3 contains 15 residues. CDR1 is KGHSH and CDR2 is LQKENI in the germline V gene. Trimming cost V 6 bases and J 0 bases, with 13 bases left between them. CDR3 DNA sequence: TGTGCCAGCTCCCCATCCGAAACTAGCACAGATACGCAGTATTTT. Its translation: CASSPSETSTDTQYF.

The chain recombines TRBV6-4 with TRBJ2-3, with 7 bases matching TRBD2. Germline lookup yields CDR1 MRHNA and CDR2 SNTAGT. V lost 3 bases and J lost 2; bases outside the gene matches: 5. The length of the CDR3 is 15 residues. The CDR3 sequence is CASSETGGNTDTQYF. CDR3 coding DNA: TGTGCCAGCAGTGAAACCGGGGGGAACACAGATACGCAGTATTTT.